This T cell receptor beta chain was identified during a study of blood T cell repertoires in COVID-19. Study information: Acute and convalescent COVID-19 samples came from the United States, Italy and Spain. The cDNA or gDNA used as material had been derived from T cells, B-cell-depleted T cells, or PBMCs.

CDR1 is SGHRS, CDR2 YFSETQ, per germline. The CDR3 consists of 15 residues. V dropped 7 bases and J dropped 4; count of bases not matched to a gene: 6. Participants were aged about 18 to 100 years from approximately 24 US areas. As processed by the authors: From reference gene primer amplification, estimates of nucleated cell counts were derived. Sequencing used immunoSEQ multiplex PCR; TCRdb keeps in-frame clones, though not all of them. V and J calls and clone size are as listed in that table; D and trimming were resolved from the DNA. The table has more than 150,000 clones, 87% seen once; the top ten hold approximately 2.4%.

The origin of this receptor is a woman younger than 45 who had recovered from COVID-19. Sequenced input: PBMCs or T cells enriched from blood (not recorded which). The chain is built from TRBV5-1 and TRBJ2-5, with 14 bases lining up with TRBD2. This CDR3 is CASGGLAGEGETQYF. The DNA for the CDR3 is TGCGCCAGCGGGGGACTAGCGGGAGAGGGAGAGACCCAGTACTTC. The full variable domain, completed using reference TRBV5-1 and TRBJ2-5, is KAGVTQTPRYLIKTRGQQVTLSCSPISGHRSVSWYQQTPGQGLQFLFEYFSETQRNKGNFPGRFSGRQFSNSRSEMNVSTLELGDSALYLCASGGLAGEGETQYFGPGTRLLVL.